The source of this T cell receptor beta chain is a study of cytomegalovirus exposure and HLA in healthy donors. Germline assignment: CDR1 SGHRS and CDR2 YFSETQ. Trimming cost V 3 bases and J 1 base; bases outside gene matches: 5. The CDR3 runs 16 residues. PCR employed 60 Vbeta and 13 Jbeta primers. The repertoire was sequenced with immunoSEQ multiplex PCR; TCRdb's copy has only in-frame clones and lacks some. The sample consists of about 150,000 clones, 65% to 80% of them appearing once. The sequencing input was PBMCs. The chain links TRBV5-1 to TRBJ2-3; 10 nucleotides line up with TRBD1. The TCR was taken from a male donor in good health and CMV-seronegative. The CDR3 DNA reads as TGCGCCAGCAGCTCGGATGGACAGGGGGGCACAGATACGCAGTATTTT. This translates into CASSSDGQGGTDTQYF.